The 24 T cell receptor beta chains below all came from one sample that was sequenced in a study of monozygotic twins with inflammatory bowel disease. Each CDR3 protein gets one entry in TCRdb, which reprocessed the 5' RACE reads and gives no DNA. This specimen shows 85,000 to 110,000 distinct CDR3 sequences; the ten leading clones hold roughly 1.9%. Sequenced: blood. The receptor set was obtained from a human donor with ulcerative colitis or Crohn's disease, or a healthy co-twin of an affected twin (not recorded which).

V usage is TRBV29-1 and J usage is TRBJ2-2; the TRBD2 assignment by TCRdb is unverifiable without DNA. Germline CDR1 is SQVTM and CDR2 is ANQGSEA. This CDR3 spans 13 amino acids. CDR3 residues: CSVAGASGRELFF.

The CDR3 loop reads CATSQDRMNTGELFF. This chain connects TRBV15 to TRBJ2-2; with no DNA, the TCRdb D assignment of TRBD1 cannot be verified. CDR3 length: 15 amino acids. Germline V gene sequence: CDR1 LNHNV, CDR2 YYDKDF (reference sequence).

This chain connects TRBV7-2 to TRBJ2-2. The CDR3 totals 17 residues. In germline, CDR1 is SGHTA, CDR2 FQGNSA. The CDR3 protein is CASRARISLSSTGELFF.

The chain uses TRBV4-1 and TRBJ1-1. CDR1 is MGHRA, CDR2 YSYEKL, per germline. The CDR3 is 14 amino acids. The CDR3 here is CASSRGEMNTEAFF.

V is TRBV4-3 and J is TRBJ2-7; checking the TCRdb D call of TRBD2 is not possible without DNA. This CDR3 is built from 13 residues. From germline, CDR1 is LGHNA and CDR2 YSLEER. CDR3 sequence: CASSQTTSFEQYF.

This chain uses TRBV4-3 with TRBJ1-2; absent DNA, TCRdb's TRBD1 call cannot be checked. Germline assignment: CDR1 LGHNA and CDR2 YSLEER. This CDR3 is built from 16 residues. The CDR3 loop reads CASSQTGGLINYGYTF.

The rearrangement links TRBV7-2 to TRBJ2-1; TCRdb reports TRBD2, a call that lacks DNA to check it against. The CDR3 length is 16 residues. The germline V gene has CDR1 SGHTA and CDR2 FQGNSA. Here the CDR3 reads CASSSVAGRGHNEQFF.

The rearrangement joins TRBV29-1 to TRBJ2-2; as DNA is missing, the TRBD2 call by TCRdb cannot be tested. The germline V gene encodes CDR1 SQVTM and CDR2 ANQGSEA. This CDR3 region has 15 residues. CDR3 sequence: CSVAILAGGTGELFF.

This chain joins TRBV12-3 or TRBV12-4 and TRBJ1-6; the D call of TRBD1 rests on TCRdb alone, since no DNA is present to check it. The CDR3 spans 15 residues. The CDR3 sequence: CASRVARDRGSPLHF.

V is TRBV14 and J is TRBJ2-5; TCRdb outputs TRBD2, but without DNA this stays unchecked. The CDR3 spans 16 residues. Germline values: CDR1 SGHDN, CDR2 FVKESK. The CDR3 is CASSQPPAARMETQYF.

V usage is TRBV18 and J usage is TRBJ2-1; TCRdb names TRBD1, which stays unverified in the absence of DNA. Germline V lookup: CDR1 KGHSH, CDR2 LQKENI. The CDR3 has 15 amino acids. CDR3 amino acids: CASSPWTGSDTEQFF.

The V call is TRBV29-1, the J call TRBJ2-5; TCRdb names TRBD1, which stays unverified in the absence of DNA. Germline V gene data show CDR1 as SQVTM and CDR2 as ANQGSEA. The CDR3 consists of 11 residues. This chain's CDR3 is CSATGAETQYF.

J is TRBJ2-3 and V is TRBV7-6; TCRdb indicates TRBD1, and absent DNA this call remains unverified. The CDR3 length is 13 residues. Germline V CDR1 and CDR2: SGHVS, FNYEAQ. The chain's CDR3 is CASSPRTQEAQYF.

The chain uses TRBV5-4 and TRBJ1-2; TCRdb calls TRBD1, which cannot be checked without DNA. Germline V gene data show CDR1 as SGHNT and CDR2 as YYREEE (reference sequence). CDR3 length: 17 residues. The CDR3 reads CASRQMYRGRFGQGYTF.

This chain connects TRBV11-2 to TRBJ1-2; TCRdb designates TRBD1, a call that cannot be tested without DNA. The length of the CDR3 is 15 residues. Germline CDR1 and CDR2: SGHAT and FQNNGV. CDR3 amino acids: CASSFAGGGAYGYTF.

The chain combines TRBV7-3 with TRBJ1-6; lacking DNA, the TRBD1 call made by TCRdb goes unchecked. The CDR3 is 15 residues long. Germline CDR1 reads SGHTA; CDR2 reads FQGTGA. The CDR3 region is CASSLTGQGNSPLHF.

This chain links TRBV6-1 with TRBJ1-4; TCRdb's D gene call, TRBD1, goes unchecked for lack of DNA. Germline assignment: CDR1 MNHNS and CDR2 SASEGT. The CDR3 consists of 14 residues. The CDR3 here is CASRKGQFPEKLFF.

The CDR3 here is CASSLNWGPNEQYF. The chain has TRBV7-2 and TRBJ2-7; no DNA is available, so the TRBD1 call from TCRdb remains unchecked. From germline, CDR1 is SGHTA and CDR2 FQGNSA. CDR3 size: 14 residues.

The chain combines TRBV5-1 with TRBJ1-1; TCRdb reports TRBD1, a call that lacks DNA to check it against. This CDR3 is built from 14 residues. Germline assignment: CDR1 SGHRS and CDR2 YFSETQ. The CDR3 is CASRPTFRVKGAFF.

The chain has TRBV6-5 and TRBJ2-3; no DNA is available, so the TRBD1 call from TCRdb remains unchecked. The CDR3 length is 11 residues. Germline V gene sequence: CDR1 MNHEY, CDR2 SVGAGI. The CDR3: CASNWGDTQYF.

This chain uses TRBV7-9 with TRBJ2-5. Germline V gives CDR1 SEHNR, CDR2 FQNEAQ (reference sequence). The CDR3 length is 12 residues. CDR3 sequence reads: CASSLGYQTQYF.

V is TRBV7-9 and J is TRBJ1-1; with no DNA, the TCRdb D assignment of TRBD1 cannot be verified. Germline CDR1 SEHNR, CDR2 FQNEAQ (reference sequence). This CDR3 is built from 16 residues. The chain's CDR3 is CASSLGGGQGSTEAFF.

The chain couples TRBV7-2 to TRBJ2-1; TCRdb lists TRBD1, though no DNA is available to test this call. This CDR3 region has 16 residues. Germline V CDR1 and CDR2: SGHTA, FQGNSA. The CDR3 sequence is CASSLTWDSSYNEQFF. The full variable domain, completed using reference TRBV7-2 and TRBJ2-1, is GAGVSQSPSNKVTEKGKDVELRCDPISGHTALYWYRQSLGQGLEFLIYFQGNSAPDKSGLPSDRFSAERTGGSVSTLTIQRTQQEDSAVYLCASSLTWDSSYNEQFFGPGTRLTVL.

The chain recombines TRBV5-6 with TRBJ2-3; TCRdb calls TRBD2, which cannot be checked without DNA. The CDR3 consists of 15 residues. Per the germline V gene, CDR1 is SGHDT and CDR2 is YYEEEE. The CDR3 loop reads CASSWGVAGTDTQYF.